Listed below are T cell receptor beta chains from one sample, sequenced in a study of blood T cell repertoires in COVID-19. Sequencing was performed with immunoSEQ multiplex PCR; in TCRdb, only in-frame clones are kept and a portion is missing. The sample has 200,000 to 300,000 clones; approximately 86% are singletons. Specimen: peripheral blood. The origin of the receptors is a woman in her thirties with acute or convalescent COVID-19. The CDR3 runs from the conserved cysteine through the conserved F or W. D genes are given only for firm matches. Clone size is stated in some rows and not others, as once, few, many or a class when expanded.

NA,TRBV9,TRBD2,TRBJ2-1,CASSVSGLAGGLIF,TGTGCCAGCAGCGTATCCGGGCTAGCGGGAGGGTTAATCTTC
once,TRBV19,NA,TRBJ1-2,CASSIRQYGYTF,TGTGCCAGTAGTATTAGACAGTATGGCTACACCTTC
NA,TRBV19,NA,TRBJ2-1,CASRRQDSYNEQFF,TGTGCCAGTCGCAGACAGGACTCCTACAATGAGCAGTTCTTC
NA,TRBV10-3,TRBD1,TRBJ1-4,CAISDGQGANEKLFF,TGTGCCATCAGTGATGGACAGGGTGCTAATGAAAAACTGTTTTTT
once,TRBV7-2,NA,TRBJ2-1,CASSFSGVGEQFF,TGTGCCAGCAGCTTTTCAGGGGTGGGTGAGCAGTTCTTC
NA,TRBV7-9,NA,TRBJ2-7,CASSHSYEQYF,TGTGCCAGCAGCCACAGCTACGAGCAGTACTTC
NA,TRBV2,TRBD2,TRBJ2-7,CASRETSGSLVEQYF,TGTGCCAGCAGGGAAACTAGCGGGAGTCTGGTCGAGCAGTACTTC
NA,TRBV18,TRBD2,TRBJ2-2,CASSLAGGPNTGELFF,TGTGCCAGCTCACTGGCGGGAGGGCCTAACACCGGGGAGCTGTTTTTT
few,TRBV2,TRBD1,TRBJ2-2,CASKRDRVTGELFF,TGTGCCAGCAAGAGGGACAGGGTCACCGGGGAGCTGTTTTTT
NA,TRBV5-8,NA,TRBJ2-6,CASSPGRGFSGANVLTF,TGTGCCAGCAGCCCTGGGAGAGGTTTCTCTGGGGCCAACGTCCTGACTTTC
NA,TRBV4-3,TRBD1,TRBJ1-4,CASSQDTGGRNEKLFF,TGCGCCAGCAGCCAAGATACAGGGGGAAGAAATGAAAAACTGTTTTTT
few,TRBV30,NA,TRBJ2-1,CAWRTASYNEQFF,TGTGCCTGGCGGACAGCCTCCTACAATGAGCAGTTCTTC
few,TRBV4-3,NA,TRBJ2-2,CASSQDHRSGGGTSSNTGELFF,TGCGCCAGCAGCCAAGATCATCGCTCGGGGGGCGGGACATCATCGAACACCGGGGAGCTGTTTTTT
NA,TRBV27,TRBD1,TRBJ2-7,CASSYTGAYEQYF,TGTGCCAGCAGTTATACAGGGGCCTACGAGCAGTACTTC
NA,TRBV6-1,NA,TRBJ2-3,CASSDRDFPSTDTQYF,TGTGCCAGCAGTGACCGGGACTTTCCTAGCACAGATACGCAGTATTTT
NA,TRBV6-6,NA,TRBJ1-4,CASGTSTNEKLFF,TGTGCCAGCGGGACTAGCACTAATGAAAAACTGTTTTTT
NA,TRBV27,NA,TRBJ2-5,CASSLTSGRETQYF,TGTGCCAGCAGTTTAACTTCAGGCAGGGAGACCCAGTACTTC
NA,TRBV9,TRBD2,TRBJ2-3,CASSAGLAEYTDTQYF,TGTGCCAGCAGCGCGGGACTAGCGGAGTACACAGATACGCAGTATTTT
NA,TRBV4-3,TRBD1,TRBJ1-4,CANIRDREPATNEKLFF,TGCGCCAACATCCGGGACAGGGAACCAGCAACTAATGAAAAACTGTTTTTT
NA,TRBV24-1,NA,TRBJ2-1,CATSDRYSGYNEQFF,TGTGCCACCAGTGATCGTTATAGCGGCTACAATGAGCAGTTCTTC
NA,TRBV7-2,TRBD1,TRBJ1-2,CASSLGYRGDGYTF,TGTGCCAGCAGCTTAGGGTACAGGGGGGACGGCTACACCTTC
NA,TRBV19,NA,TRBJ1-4,CATKISATNEKLFF,TGTGCCACCAAAATTAGTGCAACTAATGAAAAACTGTTTTTT
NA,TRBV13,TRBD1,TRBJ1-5,CASSSTGNNQPQHF,TGTGCCAGCAGCTCGACAGGGAACAATCAGCCCCAGCATTTT
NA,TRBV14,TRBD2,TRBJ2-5,CASSPRTRWAETQYF,TGTGCCAGCAGCCCCCGGACTAGATGGGCGGAGACCCAGTACTTC
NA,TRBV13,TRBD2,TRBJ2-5,CASSSPLRLAGGPETQYF,TGTGCCAGCAGCTCGCCCCTACGACTAGCGGGAGGGCCGGAGACCCAGTACTTC
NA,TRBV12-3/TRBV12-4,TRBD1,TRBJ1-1,CASRGTGGTEAFF,TGTGCCAGCAGGGGGACAGGTGGTACTGAAGCTTTCTTT
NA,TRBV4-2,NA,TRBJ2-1,CASSQESGEPGEQFF,TGTGCCAGCAGCCAAGAGTCGGGAGAGCCGGGTGAGCAGTTCTTC
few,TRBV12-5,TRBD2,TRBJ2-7,CASGLAVGGVYEQYF,TGTGCTAGTGGTTTGGCCGTGGGAGGGGTCTACGAGCAGTACTTC
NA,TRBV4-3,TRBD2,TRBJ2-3,CASSQERDELAGATDTQYF,TGCGCCAGCAGCCAAGAAAGAGACGAACTAGCGGGAGCTACAGATACGCAGTATTTT
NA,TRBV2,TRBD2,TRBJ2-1,CASSDPSGRARNEQFF,TGTGCCAGCAGTGACCCTAGCGGGAGGGCCCGCAATGAGCAGTTCTTC
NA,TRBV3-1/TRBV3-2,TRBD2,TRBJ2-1,CASSQGTSGVVEQFF,TGTGCCAGCAGCCAAGGGACTAGCGGGGTGGTTGAGCAGTTCTTC
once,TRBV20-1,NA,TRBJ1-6,CSAIDGSYNSPLHF,TGCAGTGCTATTGACGGCTCCTATAATTCACCCCTCCACTTT
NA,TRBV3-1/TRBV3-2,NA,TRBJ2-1,CASSRAVNEQFF,TGTGCCAGCAGTCGCGCCGTAAATGAGCAGTTCTTC
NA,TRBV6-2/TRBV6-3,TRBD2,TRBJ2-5,CASSVTSGGQETQYF,TGTGCCAGCAGTGTGACTAGCGGAGGCCAAGAGACCCAGTACTTC
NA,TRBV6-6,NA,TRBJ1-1,CASSWANTEAFF,TGTGCCAGCAGTTGGGCGAACACTGAAGCTTTCTTT
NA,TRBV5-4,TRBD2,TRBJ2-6,CASSNGLAGGGGANVLTF,TGTGCCAGCAGCAATGGACTAGCGGGAGGAGGAGGGGCCAACGTCCTGACTTTC
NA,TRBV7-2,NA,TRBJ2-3,CASSPDSATDTQYF,TGTGCCAGCAGCCCCGACTCGGCCACAGATACGCAGTATTTT
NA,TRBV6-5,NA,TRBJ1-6,CASSYSSYNSPLHF,TGTGCCAGCAGTTACTCCTCGTATAATTCACCCCTCCACTTT
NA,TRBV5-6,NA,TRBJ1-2,CASSLAGRTHYGYTF,TGTGCCAGCAGCTTAGCAGGCCGGACTCACTATGGCTACACCTTC
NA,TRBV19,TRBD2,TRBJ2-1,CASSPQTSGLYNEQFF,TGTGCCAGTAGTCCACAGACTAGCGGACTGTACAATGAGCAGTTCTTC
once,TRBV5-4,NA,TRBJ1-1,CASSPYILGGALNTEAFF,TGTGCCAGCAGCCCATACATTCTAGGGGGGGCCTTGAACACTGAAGCTTTCTTT
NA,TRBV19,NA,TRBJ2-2,CASSIGLSNTGELFF,TGTGCCAGTAGTATTGGCCTTTCGAACACCGGGGAGCTGTTTTTT
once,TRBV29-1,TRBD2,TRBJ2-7,CSAVTSGSIYEQYF,TGCAGCGCTGTGACTAGCGGGAGTATATACGAGCAGTACTTC
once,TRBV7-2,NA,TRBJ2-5,CASSAPAPSWQETQYF,TGTGCCAGCAGCGCGCCGGCGCCTAGCTGGCAAGAGACCCAGTACTTC
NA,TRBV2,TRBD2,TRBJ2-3,CAKGTSLAVGTRTDTQYF,TGTGCCAAGGGGACTAGCCTCGCGGTGGGTACACGCACAGATACGCAGTATTTT
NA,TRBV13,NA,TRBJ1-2,CASRKEGSGYTF,TGTGCCAGCAGGAAGGAGGGTAGTGGCTACACCTTC
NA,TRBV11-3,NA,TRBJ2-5,CASSLVRHRQETQYF,TGTGCCAGCAGCTTAGTCCGACACAGGCAAGAGACCCAGTACTTC